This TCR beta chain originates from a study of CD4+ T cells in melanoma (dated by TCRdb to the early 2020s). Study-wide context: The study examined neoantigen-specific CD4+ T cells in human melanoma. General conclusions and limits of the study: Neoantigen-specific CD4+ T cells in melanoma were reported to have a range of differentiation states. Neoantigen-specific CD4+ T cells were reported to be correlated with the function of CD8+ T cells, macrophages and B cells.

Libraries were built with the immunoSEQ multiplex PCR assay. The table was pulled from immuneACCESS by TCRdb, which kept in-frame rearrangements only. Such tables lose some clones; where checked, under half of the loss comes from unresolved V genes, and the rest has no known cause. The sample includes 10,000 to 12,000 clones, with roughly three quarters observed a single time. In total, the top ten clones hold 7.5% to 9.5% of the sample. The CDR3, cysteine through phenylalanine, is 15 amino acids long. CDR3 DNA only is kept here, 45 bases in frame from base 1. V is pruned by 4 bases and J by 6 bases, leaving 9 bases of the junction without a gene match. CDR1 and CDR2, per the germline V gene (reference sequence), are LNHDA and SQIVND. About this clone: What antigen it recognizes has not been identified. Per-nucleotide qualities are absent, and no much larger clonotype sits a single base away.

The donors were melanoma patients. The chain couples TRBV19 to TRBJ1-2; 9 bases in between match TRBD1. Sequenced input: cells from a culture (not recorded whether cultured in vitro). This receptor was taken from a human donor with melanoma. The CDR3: CASSRVQGQGNGYTF. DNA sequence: TGTGCCAGTAGTAGAGTACAGGGACAGGGCAATGGCTACACCTTC. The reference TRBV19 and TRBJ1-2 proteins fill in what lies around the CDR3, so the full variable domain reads DGGITQSPKYLFRKEGQNVTLSCEQNLNHDAMYWYRQDPGQGLRLIYYSQIVNDFQKGDIAEGYSVSREKKESFPLTVTSAQKNPTAFYLCASSRVQGQGNGYTFGSGTRLTVV.